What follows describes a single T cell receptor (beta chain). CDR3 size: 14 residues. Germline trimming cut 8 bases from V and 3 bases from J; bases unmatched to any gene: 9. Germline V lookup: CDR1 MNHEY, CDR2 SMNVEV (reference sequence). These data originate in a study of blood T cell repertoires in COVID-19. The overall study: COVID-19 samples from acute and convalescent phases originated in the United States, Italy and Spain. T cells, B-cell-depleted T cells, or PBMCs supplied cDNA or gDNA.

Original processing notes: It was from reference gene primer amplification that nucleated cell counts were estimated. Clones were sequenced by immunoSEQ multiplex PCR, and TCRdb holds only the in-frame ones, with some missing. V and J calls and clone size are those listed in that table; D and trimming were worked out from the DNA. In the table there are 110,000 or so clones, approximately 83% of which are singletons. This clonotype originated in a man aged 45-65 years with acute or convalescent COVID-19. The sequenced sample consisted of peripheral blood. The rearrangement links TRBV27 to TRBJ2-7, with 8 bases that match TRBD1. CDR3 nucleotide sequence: TGTGCCAGCTCGACAGGGGTTGATTACTACGAGCAGTACTTC. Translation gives CASSTGVDYYEQYF.